Listed here are 4 T cell receptor beta chains from one sample, sequenced in a study of human T cells and chemical hapten exposure. As for time point: patch test 2, 6 weeks after DPC sensitization. Noted treatment: therapeutic diphenylcyclopropenone sensitization with weekly scalp DPC. TCRdb called the RACE reads again in MiXCR, with one record for every CDR3 protein. Counted here are about 70,000 distinct CDR3 sequences, 8.5% occurring once; the ten biggest clones make up roughly 3.8%. The sequences come from whole blood, collected in connection with sensitization to the hapten diphenylcyclopropenone (DPC). The receptors stem from a woman aged 50 to 65 with alopecia areata. Some clones in this sample may be carry-over from other donors' samples.

This clonotype was seen at least ten times. The chain couples TRBV3-1 to TRBJ1-2; maybe TRBD1 (5 bases). V lost 1 base and J 5 bases, leaving 8 bases between the germline ends. The CDR3 loop spans 13 amino acids. In germline, CDR1 is LGHDT, CDR2 YNNKEL (reference sequence). CDR3 loop: CASSQGQKYGYTF. CDR3 coding DNA: TGTGCCAGCAGCCAAGGACAGAAATATGGCTACACCTTC.

This chain joins TRBV29-1 and TRBJ1-1; 9 positions match TRBD1. Germline CDR1 and CDR2: SQVTM and ANQGSEA. The CDR3 contains 12 residues. With V trimmed by 7 bases and J by 10 bases, 10 bases remained unmatched. CDR3 in amino acids: CSADEQGAGAFF. CDR3 DNA sequence: TGCAGCGCCGACGAACAGGGGGCCGGAGCTTTCTTT.

A few counts support this clonotype. The chain joins TRBV6-5 to TRBJ2-1; 11 bases fit TRBD2. The germline V gene has CDR1 MNHEY and CDR2 SVGAGI. The V gene end was trimmed by 5 bases and the J gene end by 10 bases; junction bases not matched to a gene: 16. The CDR3 spans 17 residues. The CDR3, as DNA: TGTGCCAGCAGTCCTGGGGCCGGGACTAGCGGTATGGGGGAGCAGTTCTTC. This translates into CASSPGAGTSGMGEQFF.

J is TRBJ2-3 and V is TRBV9; no firm D call. V was cut by 4 bases and J by 6 bases, with 12 bases left in between. CDR3 length equals 13 residues. The germline V gene has CDR1 SGDLS and CDR2 YYNGEE. CDR3 amino acids: CASSPTLKDTQYF. The CDR3 region has the DNA TGTGCCAGCAGCCCAACACTCAAGGATACGCAGTATTTT.